This TCR beta chain is drawn from a study of T-cell reconstitution after alpha-beta-depleted transplantation in children. This clonotype came up many times. Its antigen remains unknown. Study conclusions and caveats: By about two months after transplant, alpha-beta T cells reportedly arose from several hundred graft clones that had expanded. Where some patients showed high TCRbeta diversity at day 60, it came from recipient T cells and thymic progenitors that had survived. Among T cells one year after transplant, newly produced cells accounted for most counts and diversity.

The CDR3 contains 18 residues. V was pared by 3 bases and J by 2 bases, with 24 bases between. Germline CDR1 reads DFQATT; CDR2 reads SNEGSKA (reference sequence). The TCRbeta library incorporated unique molecular identifiers. TCRdb re-analysed the PCR reads in MiXCR, keeping a single row per CDR3 protein. Of around 700,000 distinct CDR3 sequences in the sample, 10% to 15% were seen once. V is TRBV20-1 and J is TRBJ2-3; TRBD2 is a possible D gene (6 bases). This sequence originates from a girl aged 2 to 10 with congenital amegakaryocytic thrombocytopenia, due to receive a stem cell transplant. Specimen: PBMCs, collected before TCRalphabeta/CD19-depleted stem cell transplant. The CDR3 nucleotides are TGCAGTGCTAGGGATTCTGGAGGGCTTGTTGCAGTCACAGATACGCAGTATTTT. Translating it yields CSARDSGGLVAVTDTQYF.